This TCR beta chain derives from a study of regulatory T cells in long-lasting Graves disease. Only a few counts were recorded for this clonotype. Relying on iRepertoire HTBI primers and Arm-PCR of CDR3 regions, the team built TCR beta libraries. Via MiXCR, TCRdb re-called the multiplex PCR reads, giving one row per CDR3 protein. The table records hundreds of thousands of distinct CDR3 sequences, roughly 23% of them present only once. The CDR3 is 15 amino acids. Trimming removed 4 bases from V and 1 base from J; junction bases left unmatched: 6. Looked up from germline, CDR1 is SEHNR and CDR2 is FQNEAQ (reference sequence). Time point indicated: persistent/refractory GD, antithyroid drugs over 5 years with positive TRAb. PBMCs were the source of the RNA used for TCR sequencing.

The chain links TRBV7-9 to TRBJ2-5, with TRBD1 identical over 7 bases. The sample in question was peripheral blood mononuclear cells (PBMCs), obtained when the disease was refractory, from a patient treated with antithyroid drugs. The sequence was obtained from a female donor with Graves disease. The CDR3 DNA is TGTGCCAGCAGCTACCGGGACAGAATCCAAGAGACCCAGTACTTC. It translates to CASSYRDRIQETQYF.